The 19 T cell receptor beta chains below were found in one sample sequenced in a study of T cells in Graves' hyperthyroidism and ophthalmopathy. TCR beta CDR3 regions were amplified from RNA. With the HTBI primer set, the TCR CDR3 went through a first round of RT-PCR. A single record per CDR3 protein comes from TCRdb applying MiXCR to the multiplex PCR reads. Of 500,000 or so distinct CDR3 sequences listed, about 15% were seen once; the top ten hold 29%. Sequenced input: blood. The receptors originated from a woman aged 25-40 years with Graves' ophthalmopathy.

This clonotype was seen more than once but under ten times. The chain couples TRBV12-3 or TRBV12-4 to TRBJ2-1; TRBD2 matches at 10 bases. The CDR3 is 16 residues long. Losses at the gene ends were 4 bases for V and 9 bases for J; bases not matched to a gene: 12. The CDR3 sequence is CASSSGLAAEEGEQFF. The DNA of the CDR3 is TGTGCCAGCAGTTCCGGACTAGCGGCCGAGGAGGGTGAGCAGTTCTTC.

This clonotype turned up a few times. The gene calls are TRBV30 and TRBJ1-6; D is undetermined. The CDR3 covers 12 residues. V was clipped by 0 bases and J by 10 bases, with 7 bases between them. Germline V CDR1 and CDR2: GTSNPN, SVGIG (reference sequence). CDR3 DNA sequence: TGTGCCTGGAGTGTATTCAGCTCACCCCTCCACTTT. Translation gives CAWSVFSSPLHF.

In this sample, this clonotype turned up a few times. Germline and junction disagree at one end, which may indicate a read error. The gene calls are TRBV7-7 and TRBJ2-5, with no clear D. The CDR3 extends over 12 amino acids. Germline values: CDR1 SSHAT, CDR2 FNYEAQ (reference sequence). The CDR3 bases are TGTGCTAGCAGCCACGTTCGAGAGACCCAGTACTTC. Protein product: CASSHVRETQYF.

As concerns this clonotype: A much larger clone is a single base away; this may be a read error. The J gene is TRBJ2-1, the V gene TRBV11-2, with TRBD2 matching 7 bases. Germline lookup yields CDR1 SGHAT and CDR2 FQNNGV. This CDR3 comprises 16 residues. V dropped 7 bases and J dropped 11; count of bases not matched to a gene: 20. The CDR3 spells CASTNFWSSGLNKQFF. CDR3 in DNA: TGTGCCAGCACCAACTTTTGGAGTAGCGGGCTGAATAAGCAGTTCTTC.

The table lists this clonotype with many counts. CDR3 coding DNA: TGTGCCAGCAGTTCCCCGACAGTCCAAGAGACCCAGTACTTC. Its translation: CASSSPTVQETQYF. V and J are TRBV28 and TRBJ2-5; D perhaps matches TRBD1 (5 bases). CDR3 length: 14 residues. Germline V gene lookup returns CDR1 MDHEN and CDR2 SYDVKM. Trimming pared 4 bases from V and 1 base from J, leaving 10 bases between.

There are many counts of this clonotype. The chain joins TRBV18 to TRBJ2-5, with no clear D. Germline V CDR1 and CDR2: KGHSH, LQKENI. V gave up 1 base and J gave up 4 bases, with 10 bases separating them. This CDR3 region has 14 residues. CDR3 in amino acids: CASSPLRLGETQYF. The CDR3 bases are TGTGCCAGCTCACCACTCAGATTGGGAGAGACCCAGTACTTC. Variable domain in full (rest from reference TRBV18 and TRBJ2-5): NAGVMQNPRHLVRRRGQEARLRCSPMKGHSHVYWYRQLPEEGLKFMVYLQKENIIDESGMPKERFSAEFPKEGPSILRIQQVVRGDSAAYFCASSPLRLGETQYFGPGTRLLVL.

There are a few counts of this clonotype. The CDR3 DNA follows: TGTGCCAGCAGTCCACGACCCGTAGAAGCTTTCTTT. It is translated as CASSPRPVEAFF. The chain links TRBV28 to TRBJ1-1; D is ambiguous. CDR1 is MDHEN and CDR2 is SYDVKM in the germline V gene. The germline V and J ends were trimmed by 5 bases and 8 bases, with 12 bases remaining between them. This CDR3 contains 12 residues. Full variable domain (rest looked up from reference TRBV28 and TRBJ1-1): DVKVTQSSRYLVKRTGEKVFLECVQDMDHENMFWYRQDPGLGLRLIYFSYDVKMKEKGDIPEGYSVSREKKERFSLILESASTNQTSMYLCASSPRPVEAFFGQGTRLTVV.

This chain links TRBV6-1 with TRBJ2-1; 8 nucleotides match TRBD2. The ends lost 10 bases at V and 6 bases at J; junction bases unmatched: 11. This CDR3 spans 14 amino acids. CDR1 and CDR2 from the germline V gene are MNHNS and SASEGT. CDR3: CATPDAGTSNEQFF. The CDR3 region has the DNA TGTGCCACCCCGGATGCCGGGACTAGCAATGAGCAGTTCTTC.

This clonotype was seen at least ten times. The genes are TRBV3-2 and TRBJ1-2; the table gives TRBD1 as D, unverified against the DNA. TRBV3-2 is labeled a pseudogene. CDR3 length: 14 amino acids. CDR3 in amino acids: CASSQDFPKGGYTF. CDR3 bases: TGTGCCAGCAGCCAAGATTTCCCGAAAGGCGGCTACACCTTC.

This CDR3 is CASSRGWGDRQTDEQFF. The DNA for the CDR3 is TGTGCCAGCAGCCGGGGGTGGGGGGACAGGCAGACTGATGAGCAGTTCTTC. The chain uses TRBV7-9 and TRBJ2-1; 8 bases match TRBD1. The CDR3 has 17 residues. CDR1 is SEHNR, CDR2 FQNEAQ, per germline (reference sequence). Germline trimming cut 5 bases from V and 8 bases from J; bases unmatched to any gene: 17.

J is TRBJ2-5 and V is TRBV28, with TRBD1 identical over 11 bases. CDR3 length: 17 residues. The germline V gene has CDR1 MDHEN and CDR2 SYDVKM. Trimming removed 6 bases from V and 4 bases from J; junction bases left unmatched: 13. CDR3 loop: CASSFRGQGAVGETQYF. The CDR3, as DNA: TGTGCCAGCAGCTTCCGAGGACAGGGGGCCGTCGGAGAGACCCAGTACTTC.

This clonotype was seen only a few times. The V call is TRBV29-1, the J call TRBJ2-2, with D hard to call. The V end was cut by 5 bases, the J end by 5 bases, with 15 bases between. The CDR3 runs 14 residues. From germline, CDR1 is SQVTM and CDR2 ANQGSEA. In DNA, the CDR3 is TGCAGCGTTTCCGAATTTCAGTGGACCGGGGAGCTGTTTTTT. Its protein is CSVSEFQWTGELFF.

The rearrangement uses TRBV18 and TRBJ2-5, with D perhaps TRBD2 (6 bases). CDR3 size: 14 residues. V lost 3 bases and J 5 bases, leaving 13 bases between the germline ends. Germline V gives CDR1 KGHSH, CDR2 LQKENI. For the CDR3, the DNA is TGTGCCAGCTCACCCGGAGGGGTTCGGGAGACCCAGTACTTC. Its protein product is CASSPGGVRETQYF.

This chain joins TRBV20-1 and TRBJ1-5; D unclear. The CDR3 runs to 10 residues. CDR1 is DFQATT and CDR2 is SNEGSKA in the germline V gene (reference sequence). V was clipped by 3 bases and J by 6 bases, with 3 bases between them. The CDR3 region is CSARGQPQHF. The DNA for the CDR3 is TGCAGTGCTAGGGGTCAGCCCCAGCATTTT.

There are a few counts of this clonotype. Here the CDR3 reads CAISELTQGSSYNEQFF. CDR3 coding DNA: TGTGCCATCAGTGAGTTAACCCAAGGGAGCTCCTACAATGAGCAGTTCTTC. The gene calls are TRBV10-3 and TRBJ2-1; D might be TRBD2 (5 bases). Looked up from germline, CDR1 is ENHRY and CDR2 is SYGVKD. The CDR3 contains 17 residues. The ends were cut back, 1 base at V and 0 bases at J, with 13 bases in the middle.

This chain uses TRBV12-3 or TRBV12-4 with TRBJ1-4; D remains ambiguous. V lost 4 bases to trimming and J lost 8 bases, with 5 bases between them. There are 11 residues in the CDR3. CDR3 bases: TGTGCCAGCAGTTATGGGGAAAAACTGTTTTTT. It encodes CASSYGEKLFF.

This clonotype was seen repeatedly, ten times or more. The chain recombines TRBV7-2 with TRBJ2-1, with 10 bases that match TRBD2. The V segment lost 5 bases and the J segment 7 bases; nucleotides outside the gene matches: 5. The CDR3 extends over 14 amino acids. Germline-derived CDR1 and CDR2 are SGHTA and FQGNSA. CDR3 in amino acids: CASSPSGRANEQFF. The CDR3 nucleotides are TGTGCCAGCAGCCCCAGCGGGAGGGCTAATGAGCAGTTCTTC.

The sample holds many counts of this clonotype. The V gene is TRBV5-1, the J gene TRBJ2-3, with 7 bases matching TRBD2. This CDR3 is built from 15 residues. The germline V gene encodes CDR1 SGHRS and CDR2 YFSETQ. The trim removed 1 base at V and 4 bases at J, leaving 6 bases unmatched. The DNA of the CDR3 is TGCGCCAGCAGCTTGATGGGGGGGAGAGCAGATACGCAGTATTTT. Its translation is CASSLMGGRADTQYF.

J is TRBJ2-6 and V is TRBV10-2; D is possibly TRBD1 (6 bases). The germline V gene has CDR1 WSHSY and CDR2 SAAADI. V was pared by 0 bases and J by 4 bases, with 10 bases between. The length of the CDR3 is 16 residues. CDR3 sequence reads: CASSESTGRGANVLTF. The DNA of the CDR3 is TGCGCCAGCAGTGAGTCAACAGGGAGAGGGGCCAACGTCCTGACTTTC.